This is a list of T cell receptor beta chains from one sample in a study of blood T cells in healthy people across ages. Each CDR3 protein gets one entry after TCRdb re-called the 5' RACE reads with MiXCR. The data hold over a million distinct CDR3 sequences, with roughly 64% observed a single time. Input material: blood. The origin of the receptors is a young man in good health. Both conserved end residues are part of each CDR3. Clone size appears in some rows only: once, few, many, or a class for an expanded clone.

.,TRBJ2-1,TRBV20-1,CSARDRDFNEQFF
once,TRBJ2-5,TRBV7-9,CASSVAGDEETQYF
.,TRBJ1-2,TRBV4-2,CASSRQHGDYGYTF
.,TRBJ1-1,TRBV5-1,CASRPLGDTEAFF
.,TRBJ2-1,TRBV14,CASSPSTSPYNEQFF
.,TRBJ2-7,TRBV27,CASSLTPDRSSYEQYF
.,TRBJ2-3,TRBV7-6,CASSRRGGGSTDTQYF
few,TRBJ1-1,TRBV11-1,CASSFPTGQFNTEAFF
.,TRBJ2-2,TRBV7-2,CASSLDSGGTGELFF
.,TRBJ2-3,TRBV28,CASSTLCTSGRTDTQYF
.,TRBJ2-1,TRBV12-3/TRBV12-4,CASSWTSGMYNEQFF
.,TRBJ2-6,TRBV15,CATSRGPASGANVLTF
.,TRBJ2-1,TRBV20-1,CSANHRGYGGGRHKGEQFF
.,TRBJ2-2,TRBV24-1,CATADSSTGELFF
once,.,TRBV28,CASANSYEQYF
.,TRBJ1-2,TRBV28,CASSQVPGGGTF
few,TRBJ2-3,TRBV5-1,CASRQTPSTDTQYF
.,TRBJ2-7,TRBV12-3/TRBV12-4,CASSPSELVYEQYF
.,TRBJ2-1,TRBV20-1,CSAREVISYNEQFF
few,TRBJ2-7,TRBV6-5,CASSLGLAGGMYEQYF
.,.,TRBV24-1,CATSDSRTGSYEQYF
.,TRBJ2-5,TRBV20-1,CSVTIGGAAAYQETQYF
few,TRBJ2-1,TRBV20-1,CSASSGSYNEQFF
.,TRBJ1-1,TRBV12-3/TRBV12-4,CASSYTLIRNTEAFF
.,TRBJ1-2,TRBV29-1,CSSRGSYGYTF
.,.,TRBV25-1,CASSVVDRSYEQFF
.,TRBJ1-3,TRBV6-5,CASSYSAGSSGNTIYF
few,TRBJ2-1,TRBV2,CASSVSSAYNEQFF
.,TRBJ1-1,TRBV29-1,CSVDKGQMNTEAFF
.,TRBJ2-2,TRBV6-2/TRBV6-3,CASRGQAGELFF
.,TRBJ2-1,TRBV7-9,CASSLNPGLAGARDYNEQFF
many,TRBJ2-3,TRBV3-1,CASSQSDTQYF
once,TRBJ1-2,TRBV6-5,CASSFQGDNGYTF
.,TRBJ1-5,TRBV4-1,CASSQVEGRRGQPQHF
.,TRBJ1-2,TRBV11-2,CASSLVPDYGYTF
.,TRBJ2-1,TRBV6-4,CASSDGGLYNEQFF
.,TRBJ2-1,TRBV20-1,CSARDLSRTSSTNEQFF
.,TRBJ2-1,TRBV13,CASSKGQGTGKFF
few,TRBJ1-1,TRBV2,CASSALGAGNTEAFF
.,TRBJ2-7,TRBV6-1,CASSEEHSYEQYF
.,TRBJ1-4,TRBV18,CASSSTGGQEKLFF
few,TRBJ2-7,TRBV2,CASTPLPLGLASEQYF
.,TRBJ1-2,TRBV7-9,CASSLGGNGSTF
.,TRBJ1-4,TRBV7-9,CASSLQGPHEKLFF
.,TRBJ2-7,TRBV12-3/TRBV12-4,CASSLQRESYEQYF
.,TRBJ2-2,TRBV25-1,CASSEYGGDTGELFF
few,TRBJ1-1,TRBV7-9,CASRGRMTEAFF